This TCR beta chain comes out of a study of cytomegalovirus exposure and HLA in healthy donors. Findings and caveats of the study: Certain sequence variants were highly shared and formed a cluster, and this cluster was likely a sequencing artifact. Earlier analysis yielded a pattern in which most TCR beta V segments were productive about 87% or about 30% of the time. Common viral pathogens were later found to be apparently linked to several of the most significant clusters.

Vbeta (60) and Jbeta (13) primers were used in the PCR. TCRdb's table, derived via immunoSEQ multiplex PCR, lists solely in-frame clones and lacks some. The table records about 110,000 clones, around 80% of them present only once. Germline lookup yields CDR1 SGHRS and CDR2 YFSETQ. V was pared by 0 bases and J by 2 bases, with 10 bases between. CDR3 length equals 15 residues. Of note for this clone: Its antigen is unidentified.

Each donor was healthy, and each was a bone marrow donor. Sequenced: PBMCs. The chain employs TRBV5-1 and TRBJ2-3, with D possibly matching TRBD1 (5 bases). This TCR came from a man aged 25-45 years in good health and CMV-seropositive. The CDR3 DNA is TGCGCCAGCAGCTTGGAAGACAGACCCACAGATACGCAGTATTTT. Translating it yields CASSLEDRPTDTQYF.